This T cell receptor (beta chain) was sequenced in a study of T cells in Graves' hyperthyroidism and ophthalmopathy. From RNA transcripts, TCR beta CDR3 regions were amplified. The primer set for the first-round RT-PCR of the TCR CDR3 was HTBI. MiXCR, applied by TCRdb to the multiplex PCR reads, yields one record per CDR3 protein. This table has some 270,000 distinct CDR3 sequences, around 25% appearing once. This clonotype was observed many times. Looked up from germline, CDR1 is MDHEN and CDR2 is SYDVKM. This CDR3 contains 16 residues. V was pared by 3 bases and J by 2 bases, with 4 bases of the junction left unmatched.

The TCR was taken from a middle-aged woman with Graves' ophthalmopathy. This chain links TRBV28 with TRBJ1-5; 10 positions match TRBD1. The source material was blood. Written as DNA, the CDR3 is TGTGCCAGCAGTTTGTCCGGGACAGGGGGCAATCAGCCCCAGCATTTT. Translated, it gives CASSLSGTGGNQPQHF.